A selection of T cell receptor beta chains follows, all from one sample in a study of blood T cell repertoires in COVID-19. Produced via immunoSEQ multiplex PCR; TCRdb's table is partial and in-frame only. This sample has a few hundred thousand clones, with around 90% found just once. Sequencing input: PBMCs or T cells enriched from blood (not recorded which). These receptors originate from a woman in her forties or fifties with acute COVID-19. Both conserved end residues are part of each CDR3. The order of the fields is clone size, V gene, J gene, D gene, CDR3 protein, CDR3 DNA. The D gene is left open where the match is weak. Size values are once, few and many counts, or a class for expanded clones, and some rows have none.

clone_size: NA
v_call: TRBV27
j_call: TRBJ1-3
d_call: NA
cdr3_aa: CAGPENTIYF
cdr3_nt: TGTGCCGGGCCCGAAAACACCATATATTTT

clone_size: NA
v_call: TRBV4-1
j_call: TRBJ2-7
d_call: TRBD2
cdr3_aa: CASSQGTSGIAYEQYF
cdr3_nt: TGCGCCAGCAGCCAGGGTACTAGCGGGATCGCCTACGAGCAGTACTTC

clone_size: NA
v_call: TRBV23-1
j_call: TRBJ2-7
d_call: NA
cdr3_aa: CASSQSDRSGNEQYF
cdr3_nt: TGCGCCAGCAGTCAATCCGACAGGTCTGGCAACGAGCAGTACTTC

clone_size: NA
v_call: TRBV7-3
j_call: TRBJ2-7
d_call: TRBD1
cdr3_aa: CASSWDRDYEQYF
cdr3_nt: TGTGCCAGCAGTTGGGACAGGGATTACGAGCAGTACTTC

clone_size: NA
v_call: TRBV5-1
j_call: TRBJ1-3
d_call: NA
cdr3_aa: CASSLRQSSGNTIYF
cdr3_nt: TGCGCCAGCAGCTTGCGACAGTCCTCTGGAAACACCATATATTTT

clone_size: NA
v_call: TRBV21-1
j_call: TRBJ2-1
d_call: NA
cdr3_aa: CASRRDRDSYNEQFF
cdr3_nt: TGTGCCAGCAGGCGGGACAGGGATTCATACAATGAGCAGTTCTTC

clone_size: NA
v_call: TRBV19
j_call: TRBJ1-4
d_call: TRBD1
cdr3_aa: CASSIAGGPNEKLFF
cdr3_nt: TGTGCCAGTAGTATAGCAGGGGGCCCTAATGAAAAACTGTTTTTT

clone_size: NA
v_call: TRBV28
j_call: TRBJ1-3
d_call: TRBD1
cdr3_aa: CATQGARGNTIYF
cdr3_nt: TGTGCCACCCAGGGGGCGCGGGGAAACACCATATATTTT

clone_size: NA
v_call: TRBV15
j_call: TRBJ2-7
d_call: NA
cdr3_aa: CATSLSDGGEQYF
cdr3_nt: TGTGCCACCAGCTTGTCAGATGGTGGCGAGCAGTACTTC

clone_size: NA
v_call: TRBV7-2
j_call: TRBJ1-3
d_call: NA
cdr3_aa: CASSLAYGEVTSSGNTIYF
cdr3_nt: TGTGCCAGCAGCTTAGCATACGGGGAGGTAACCTCCTCTGGAAACACCATATATTTT

clone_size: NA
v_call: TRBV2
j_call: TRBJ2-1
d_call: TRBD2
cdr3_aa: CAILSRGRLAGRNEQFF
cdr3_nt: TGTGCCATACTCTCTCGGGGAAGACTAGCGGGGAGAAATGAGCAGTTCTTC

clone_size: NA
v_call: TRBV7-9
j_call: TRBJ1-1
d_call: NA
cdr3_aa: CASTPSQNTEAFF
cdr3_nt: TGTGCCAGCACCCCTTCACAGAACACTGAAGCTTTCTTT

clone_size: NA
v_call: TRBV6-5
j_call: TRBJ1-6
d_call: TRBD1
cdr3_aa: CASSYSIPTGSSPLHF
cdr3_nt: TGTGCCAGCAGTTACTCGATTCCGACAGGGAGTTCACCCCTCCACTTT

clone_size: NA
v_call: TRBV20-1
j_call: TRBJ2-7
d_call: NA
cdr3_aa: CSASPYERQFSYEQYF
cdr3_nt: TGCAGTGCTAGTCCTTACGAGCGCCAATTCTCCTACGAGCAGTACTTC

clone_size: NA
v_call: TRBV27
j_call: TRBJ2-7
d_call: NA
cdr3_aa: CASSPPTGRYEQYF
cdr3_nt: TGTGCCAGCAGTCCCCCGACAGGGAGGTACGAGCAGTACTTC

clone_size: NA
v_call: TRBV18
j_call: TRBJ2-1
d_call: TRBD2
cdr3_aa: CASSLRSGRDNEQFF
cdr3_nt: TGTGCCAGCTCACTTAGGAGCGGGAGAGACAATGAGCAGTTCTTC

clone_size: NA
v_call: TRBV10-1
j_call: TRBJ2-1
d_call: TRBD2
cdr3_aa: CASSESLWVIVSGRAYNEQFF
cdr3_nt: TGCGCCAGCAGTGAGTCGCTTTGGGTCATTGTCAGCGGGAGGGCCTACAATGAGCAGTTCTTC

clone_size: NA
v_call: TRBV10-3
j_call: TRBJ2-7
d_call: TRBD2
cdr3_aa: CAIRDSGSHSYEQYF
cdr3_nt: TGTGCCATCAGGGATAGCGGGTCCCACTCCTACGAGCAGTACTTC

clone_size: many
v_call: TRBV19
j_call: TRBJ2-6
d_call: NA
cdr3_aa: CASSPRTASGANVLTF
cdr3_nt: TGTGCCAGTAGTCCACGGACAGCTTCTGGGGCCAACGTCCTGACTTTC

clone_size: NA
v_call: TRBV6-6
j_call: TRBJ1-2
d_call: NA
cdr3_aa: CASSLGQLGYGYTF
cdr3_nt: TGTGCCAGCAGCCTTGGACAGCTCGGGTATGGCTACACCTTC

clone_size: NA
v_call: TRBV7-2
j_call: TRBJ1-2
d_call: NA
cdr3_aa: CASSLFGIVSGYGYTF
cdr3_nt: TGTGCCAGCAGCTTATTCGGCATCGTCAGCGGCTATGGCTACACCTTC

clone_size: NA
v_call: TRBV11-3
j_call: TRBJ2-1
d_call: TRBD1
cdr3_aa: CASSTRQGGEQFF
cdr3_nt: TGTGCCAGCAGCACCAGACAGGGCGGTGAGCAGTTCTTC

clone_size: NA
v_call: TRBV18
j_call: TRBJ2-1
d_call: NA
cdr3_aa: CASSPPTRVTYNEQFF
cdr3_nt: TGTGCCAGCTCACCACCCACACGGGTCACCTACAATGAGCAGTTCTTC

clone_size: NA
v_call: TRBV5-8
j_call: TRBJ2-3
d_call: NA
cdr3_aa: CASSPFYATSTDTQYF
cdr3_nt: TGTGCCAGCAGCCCTTTTTATGCCACTAGCACAGATACGCAGTATTTT

clone_size: NA
v_call: TRBV7-9
j_call: TRBJ2-3
d_call: TRBD2
cdr3_aa: CASSPSGRNWDTQYF
cdr3_nt: TGTGCCAGCAGCCCAAGCGGGAGGAATTGGGATACGCAGTATTTT

clone_size: NA
v_call: TRBV9
j_call: TRBJ2-3
d_call: TRBD1
cdr3_aa: CASSVWSGGQDTQYF
cdr3_nt: TGTGCCAGCAGCGTATGGTCAGGGGGCCAAGATACGCAGTATTTT

clone_size: NA
v_call: TRBV3-1/TRBV3-2
j_call: TRBJ1-2
d_call: TRBD1
cdr3_aa: CASSPSGQGGYGYTF
cdr3_nt: TGTGCCAGCAGCCCCTCGGGACAGGGTGGGTATGGCTACACCTTC

clone_size: NA
v_call: TRBV5-1
j_call: TRBJ1-4
d_call: NA
cdr3_aa: CASSPAATNEKLFF
cdr3_nt: TGCGCCAGCAGCCCCGCGGCAACTAATGAAAAACTGTTTTTT

clone_size: once
v_call: TRBV11-2
j_call: TRBJ2-1
d_call: TRBD1
cdr3_aa: CASSLDGLGQWYNEQFF
cdr3_nt: TGTGCCAGCAGCTTAGATGGTTTGGGACAGTGGTACAATGAGCAGTTCTTC

clone_size: NA
v_call: TRBV24-1
j_call: TRBJ2-7
d_call: NA
cdr3_aa: CATSGGDSDGYEQYF
cdr3_nt: TGTGCCACCAGTGGGGGGGACTCTGATGGCTACGAGCAGTACTTC

clone_size: NA
v_call: TRBV3-1/TRBV3-2
j_call: TRBJ2-1
d_call: NA
cdr3_aa: CASSQSSYNEQFF
cdr3_nt: TGTGCCAGCAGCCAGAGCTCCTACAATGAGCAGTTCTTC

clone_size: NA
v_call: TRBV25-1
j_call: TRBJ1-2
d_call: NA
cdr3_aa: CASSEAGPNYGYTF
cdr3_nt: TGTGCCAGCAGTGAGGCAGGGCCTAACTATGGCTACACCTTC

clone_size: NA
v_call: TRBV27
j_call: TRBJ1-3
d_call: TRBD1
cdr3_aa: CASTDGTVSGNTIYF
cdr3_nt: TGTGCCAGCACCGACGGGACAGTCTCTGGAAACACCATATATTTT

clone_size: once
v_call: TRBV19
j_call: TRBJ2-1
d_call: NA
cdr3_aa: CASSIYPSEYNEQFF
cdr3_nt: TGTGCCAGTAGTATATATCCTAGCGAGTACAATGAGCAGTTCTTC

clone_size: NA
v_call: TRBV7-9
j_call: TRBJ1-2
d_call: TRBD1
cdr3_aa: CASSLDRVGGYTF
cdr3_nt: TGTGCCAGCAGCCTCGACAGGGTGGGTGGCTACACCTTC

clone_size: NA
v_call: TRBV7-3
j_call: TRBJ1-1
d_call: NA
cdr3_aa: CASSLTTGNTEAFF
cdr3_nt: TGTGCCAGCAGCTTAACAACCGGGAACACTGAAGCTTTCTTT

clone_size: NA
v_call: TRBV5-1
j_call: TRBJ2-1
d_call: TRBD1
cdr3_aa: CASSDQPGQGRNEQFF
cdr3_nt: TGCGCCAGCAGCGACCAACCGGGACAGGGGAGGAATGAGCAGTTCTTC

clone_size: NA
v_call: TRBV19
j_call: TRBJ1-6
d_call: NA
cdr3_aa: CASSIQGNSPLHF
cdr3_nt: TGTGCCAGTAGTATCCAGGGGAATTCACCCCTCCACTTT